This T cell receptor (beta chain) was recorded in a study of T cells in Graves' hyperthyroidism and ophthalmopathy. Researchers took RNA transcripts and amplified the TCR beta CDR3 regions from them. TCR CDR3 regions were first amplified by RT-PCR with HTBI primers. TCRdb itself ran the multiplex PCR reads through MiXCR, one entry per CDR3 protein. The table includes fewer than 650,000 distinct CDR3 sequences, 14% to 15% detected once. Enrolled ophthalmopathy patients presented with a Clinical Activity Score of at least 3, a NOSPECS grade of at least 4, and disease duration under 3 months. Trimming shortened V by 6 bases and J by 4 bases, and 9 bases separated the two germline ends. Per germline, CDR1 SGHAT and CDR2 FQDESV (reference sequence). This CDR3 has 12 amino acids. This clonotype was picked up many times.

The J gene is TRBJ1-1, the V gene TRBV11-1, with D perhaps TRBD1 (5 bases). Sequenced: blood. The clonotype originates from a woman between 35 and 50 years old with Graves' ophthalmopathy. CDR3 sequence (DNA): TGTGCCAGCAGGCATGGGGGCACTGAAGCTTTCTTT. This gives the protein CASRHGGTEAFF.